This T cell receptor beta chain is from a study of T-cell reconstitution after alpha-beta-depleted transplantation in children. Study-wide results and caveats: T cells produced anew were the main source of T-cell counts and diversity one year after transplant. About two months after transplant, alpha-beta T cells reportedly came from several hundred expanded graft clones.

This clonotype appeared once. Its antigen is still unknown. Unique molecular identifiers were used in preparing the TCRbeta library. One entry per CDR3 protein results from TCRdb running MiXCR on the PCR reads. The sample has roughly 300,000 distinct CDR3 sequences; around a tenth are singletons. The CDR3 loop spans 14 amino acids. The V gene end was trimmed by 6 bases and the J gene end by 4 bases; junction bases not matched to a gene: 5. Germline V gives CDR1 LNHDA, CDR2 SQIVND (reference sequence). The rearrangement links TRBV19 to TRBJ2-1; 8 positions agree with TRBD2. The sequencing used peripheral blood, collected 180 days after TCRalphabeta/CD19-depleted stem cell transplant. The TCR originated in a male patient between 2 and 10 years old who had a stem cell transplant for chronic granulomatous disease, so the T cells may come from the graft donor. The CDR3 DNA reads TGTGCCAGTAGCCCACTAGCGGATTACAATGAGCAGTTCTTC. Translated: CASSPLADYNEQFF.